The sequence of this TCR beta chain was determined in a study of shared clonotypes between healthy human individuals. The CDR3 spans 15 residues. Libraries were prepared by immunoSEQ multiplex PCR; TCRdb keeps only in-frame clonotypes and omits some of them. The sample holds approximately 1.5 million clones; 98% to 99% are singletons and the top ten take approximately 0.38%. The origin of this receptor is a young man in good health. The sequencing sample was made of naive CD4+ T cells sorted from blood. Subset here: CD45RA+ positively selected. V gene TRBV21-1 combines with J gene TRBJ2-7; the table's D call of TRBD1 was not tested on the DNA. TRBV21-1 is classified as a pseudogene. The CDR3 sequence: CASSNVPGQGFKQYF. The CDR3 coding sequence is TGTGCCAGCAGCAATGTCCCGGGACAGGGGTTCAAGCAGTACTTC.